The 24 T cell receptor beta chains below all came from one sample that was sequenced in a study of blood T cells in healthy people across ages. The authors ran a second PCR of about 7 to 11 cycles using a sample-barcoded 5' primer and a J-beta primer mix. One entry per CDR3 protein results from TCRdb running MiXCR on the 5' RACE reads. Of around 800,000 distinct CDR3 sequences in the sample, around 45% were seen once. Sequencing was done on a sample of blood. Receptors were obtained from a man older than 75 in good health.

The chain employs TRBV7-2 and TRBJ2-1, with 9 bases aligning to TRBD2. The CDR3 runs 18 residues. The trim removed 1 base at V and 6 bases at J, leaving 13 bases unmatched. The V gene's germline CDR1 is SGHTA and CDR2 FQGNSA. CDR3 protein: CASSLVWNSGRLGNEQFF. The CDR3 DNA sequence: TGTGCCAGCAGCTTAGTTTGGAACAGCGGGAGGCTGGGCAATGAGCAGTTCTTC.

Only one count was recorded for this clonotype. The genes are TRBV5-6 and TRBJ2-5, with a tentative D call TRBD2 (6 bases). Per germline, CDR1 SGHDT and CDR2 YYEEEE. The length of the CDR3 is 16 residues. V shed 0 bases and J shed 4 bases, with 16 bases lying between them. In DNA, the CDR3 is TGTGCCAGCAGCTTGGAGTCGTTCGCGGGGCTAGAGACCCAGTACTTC. This translates into CASSLESFAGLETQYF.

This rearrangement joins TRBV27 to TRBJ2-3; TRBD2 matches at 7 bases. V was clipped by 2 bases and J by 0 bases; unmatched bases: 5. Per germline, CDR1 MNHEY and CDR2 SMNVEV (reference sequence). This CDR3 comprises 16 residues. CDR3 nucleotides: TGTGCCAGCAGTTTACTCGGACTAGTAAGCACAGATACGCAGTATTTT. Encoded protein: CASSLLGLVSTDTQYF.

This chain uses TRBV28 with TRBJ2-4, with 9 nucleotides matching TRBD1. TRBJ2-7 matches the DNA end more closely, so the J call is doubtful. The germline CDR1 and CDR2 sequences are MDHEN and SYDVKM. The CDR3 totals 15 residues. The CDR3 loop reads CASSLRGGQGNEQYF. The CDR3 nucleotides are TGTGCCAGCAGTTTAAGGGGGGGACAGGGAAACGAGCAGTACTTC.

Note on this clonotype: With a much larger clone just one base away, this may be a read error. The rearrangement uses TRBV28 and TRBJ2-7; tentative D call: TRBD2 (5 bases). Germline CDR1 MDHEN, CDR2 SYDVKM. V lost 2 bases to trimming and J lost 2 bases, with 7 bases between them. This CDR3 comprises 13 residues. The CDR3 DNA reads as TGTGCCAGCAGTTTACAACTAGCCTACGAGCAGTACTTC. Protein sequence: CASSLQLAYEQYF.

This clonotype has a handful of counts. The chain links TRBV12-3 or TRBV12-4 to TRBJ2-2, with D tentatively TRBD1 (5 bases). The CDR3 has 14 residues. V was shortened by 6 bases and J by 5 bases, with 13 bases between the two germline ends. CDR3 in DNA: TGTGCCAGCAGCGCTGCTAGGGGTACCGGGGAGCTGTTTTTT. It translates to CASSAARGTGELFF.

Only a few counts were recorded for this clonotype. V is TRBV3-1 and J is TRBJ2-5; 8 bases match TRBD1. Germline values: CDR1 LGHDT, CDR2 YNNKEL (reference sequence). CDR3 size: 13 residues. V dropped 5 bases and J dropped 8; count of bases not matched to a gene: 7. The CDR3 region is CASSKDRAGTQYF. CDR3 nucleotide sequence: TGTGCCAGCAGCAAGGACAGGGCGGGAACCCAGTACTTC.

This chain uses TRBV20-1 with TRBJ1-5; D is unclear. The germline V and J ends were trimmed by 6 bases and 11 bases, with 23 bases remaining between them. CDR1 DFQATT and CDR2 SNEGSKA come from the germline V gene (reference sequence). There are 14 residues in the CDR3. The CDR3 DNA reads TGCAGTGCCTTAGGTGACCGGCGCCTGACGGCCCAGCATTTT. Protein: CSALGDRRLTAQHF.

The chain employs TRBV27 and TRBJ1-4; TRBD1 is a possible D gene (5 bases). With 8 bases removed from V and 2 bases from J, the gap between germline ends came to 21 bases. Germline lookup yields CDR1 MNHEY and CDR2 SMNVEV (reference sequence). There are 17 residues in the CDR3. The CDR3 sequence: CASAQRGTTTTNEKLFF. The CDR3 region has the DNA TGTGCCAGCGCCCAGAGGGGAACCACAACGACTAATGAAAAACTGTTTTTT.

As for this clonotype: One junction end disagrees with the germline gene, perhaps due to a read error. This chain uses TRBV4-1 with TRBJ1-6, with 7 nucleotides matching TRBD1. CDR1 MGHRA and CDR2 YSYEKL come from the germline V gene. The CDR3 covers 15 residues. CDR3 in amino acids: CVSSRVTGWGSPLHF. The CDR3 bases are TGCGTCAGCAGCCGAGTGACAGGGTGGGGTTCACCCCTCCACTTT.

As regards this clonotype: One end of the junction fails to match germline, which may point to a read error. The V gene is TRBV5-1, the J gene TRBJ2-7, with unresolved D. Germline assignment: CDR1 SGHRS and CDR2 YFSETQ. This CDR3 is built from 13 residues. The CDR3 loop is CASSLNKAYERYF. The CDR3 nucleotides are TGCGCCAGCAGCTTGAACAAAGCCTACGAGCGGTACTTC.

For this clonotype: Just one base apart from a much larger clone, this may be a read error. The V and J genes are TRBV7-2 and TRBJ2-1, with D perhaps TRBD2 (6 bases). The CDR3 totals 18 residues. CDR1 is SGHTA and CDR2 is FQGNSA in the germline V gene. V was pared by 2 bases and J by 7 bases, with 24 bases between. As DNA, the CDR3 is TGTGCCAGCAGCTTATATGGTAGAGGGTGGGACTCCTCTAATGAGCAGTTCTTC. It translates to CASSLYGRGWDSSNEQFF.

Note on this clonotype: Relative to the germline gene, one junction end is altered; a read error may explain this. V is TRBV11-3 and J is TRBJ2-1; D uncertain. The germline V gene encodes CDR1 SGHNT and CDR2 YENEEA. CDR3 length: 13 amino acids. The CDR3: CANSLNYRSEQFF. As DNA, the CDR3 is TGTGCCAACAGCTTGAATTATAGGAGTGAGCAGTTCTTC.

The rearrangement links TRBV3-1 to TRBJ2-7; the D gene is possibly TRBD1 (5 bases). The CDR3 runs 16 residues. Germline CDR1 is LGHDT and CDR2 is YNNKEL (reference sequence). Trimming stripped 4 bases from V and 2 bases from J, with 18 bases between. The CDR3 loop is CASSPRIGRVAYEQYF. The DNA for the CDR3 is TGTGCCAGCAGCCCCCGAATCGGCAGGGTAGCCTACGAGCAGTACTTC.

This clonotype occurred a few times. This chain connects TRBV12-3 or TRBV12-4 to TRBJ2-2; D is undetermined. The CDR3 is made up of 12 amino acids. Trimming stripped 2 bases from V and 5 bases from J, with 3 bases between. In DNA, the CDR3 is TGTGCCAGCAGTTTATTAACCGGGGAGCTGTTTTTT. It codes for CASSLLTGELFF.

A word on this clonotype: A read error is possible here, since a much larger clone lies one base away. V gene TRBV27 combines with J gene TRBJ2-7; D is ambiguous. The length of the CDR3 is 11 residues. V lost 5 bases to trimming and J lost 3 bases, with 5 bases between them. Germline V CDR1 and CDR2: MNHEY, SMNVEV (reference sequence). CDR3 nucleotide sequence: TGTGCCAGCAGTCCCGTCTACGAGCAGTACTTC. Translated, it gives CASSPVYEQYF.

The rearrangement links TRBV15 to TRBJ2-3; D possibly corresponds to TRBD1 (5 bases). This CDR3 spans 16 amino acids. The germline V gene encodes CDR1 LNHNV and CDR2 YYDKDF (reference sequence). V dropped 5 bases and J dropped 0 bases, with 15 bases sitting between them. The CDR3 reads CATSRKTEPSTDTQYF. In DNA form, the CDR3 reads TGTGCCACCAGCCGGAAGACAGAGCCTAGCACAGATACGCAGTATTTT.

The CDR3 region is CASSLEGGTSGSGTDTQYF. Here the CDR3 DNA reads TGCGCCAGCAGCTTGGAAGGAGGGACTAGCGGGAGCGGCACAGATACGCAGTATTTT. V gene TRBV5-1 combines with J gene TRBJ2-3, with 14 bases fitting TRBD2. There are 19 residues in the CDR3. Losses at the gene ends were 0 bases for V and 1 base for J; bases not matched to a gene: 7. CDR1 SGHRS and CDR2 YFSETQ come from the germline V gene.

This clonotype was detected a few times. The J gene is TRBJ2-3, the V gene TRBV20-1; the match to TRBD1 covers 8 bases. The CDR3 length is 16 residues. CDR1 and CDR2 (germline): DFQATT, SNEGSKA (reference sequence). V shed 3 bases, J shed 2 bases, and the junction held 10 bases outside the gene matches. For the CDR3, the DNA is TGCAGTGCTAGGATAGCAGGGGGCGCACACACAGATACGCAGTATTTT. Its translation is CSARIAGGAHTDTQYF.

This clonotype showed up many times. The chain has TRBV20-1 and TRBJ2-7; a weak D match, TRBD2 (5 bases). Trimming took off 2 bases at V and 3 bases at J, with 5 bases between the two ends. The CDR3 is made up of 11 amino acids. Germline CDR1 DFQATT, CDR2 SNEGSKA (reference sequence). The DNA for the CDR3 is TGCAGTGCTAGACGGGACTACGAGCAGTACTTC. Its protein product is CSARRDYEQYF.

This clonotype occurred a few times. CDR3 DNA: TGTGCCACCAGTGATTGGCCTAGAAGGGATACGCAGTATTTT. This translates into CATSDWPRRDTQYF. This chain joins TRBV24-1 and TRBJ2-3; no reliable D call. V lost 2 bases and J lost 6, with 11 bases in between. The CDR3 has 14 residues. Germline lookup yields CDR1 KGHDR and CDR2 SFDVKD.

This clonotype was found a few times. The chain has TRBV5-5 and TRBJ1-2; TRBD1 agrees at 7 bases. The CDR3 spans 14 residues. Germline CDR1 SGHKS, CDR2 YYEKEE (reference sequence). Trimming removed 1 base from V and 8 bases from J; junction bases left unmatched: 8. CDR3 sequence reads: CASSLSIRGSGYTF. CDR3 nucleotide sequence: TGTGCCAGCAGCTTGTCTATCAGGGGGAGCGGCTACACCTTC.

Notes on this clonotype: Being one base from a much bigger clone, this may be a read error. This chain uses TRBV5-1 with TRBJ2-3, with TRBD2 matching over 8 bases. There are 17 residues in the CDR3. The ends lost 3 bases at V and 2 bases at J; junction bases unmatched: 11. The germline CDR1 and CDR2 sequences are SGHRS and YFSETQ. The CDR3 loop reads CASSWAPAGDPTDTQYF. The CDR3 DNA follows: TGCGCCAGCAGCTGGGCCCCAGCGGGAGACCCCACAGATACGCAGTATTTT.

This clonotype was observed a few times. A much more abundant neighbour one base away suggests this may be a read error. The J gene is TRBJ2-3, the V gene TRBV7-2, with 7 bases fitting TRBD2. This CDR3 is built from 17 residues. The germline V gene has CDR1 SGHTA and CDR2 FQGNSA. CDR3 DNA sequence: TGTGCCAGCAGCCTAGGTCGGGCGGGAGTGGGCACAGATGCGCAGTATTTT. Residues: CASSLGRAGVGTDAQYF. Variable domain in full (rest from reference TRBV7-2 and TRBJ2-3): GAGVSQSPSNKVTEKGKDVELRCDPISGHTALYWYRQSLGQGLEFLIYFQGNSAPDKSGLPSDRFSAERTGGSVSTLTIQRTQQEDSAVYLCASSLGRAGVGTDAQYFGPGTRLTVL.